Listed below are T cell receptor beta chains from one sample, sequenced in a study of cytomegalovirus exposure and HLA in healthy donors. This table comes from immunoSEQ multiplex PCR, and its TCRdb copy is limited to in-frame clones, with some not included. Of a few hundred thousand clones listed, over 75% are singletons. The sequenced sample consisted of PBMCs. The receptors originated from a woman aged 25 to 39 in good health and CMV-seronegative. Each CDR3 is given with its conserved first and last residue. Fields, in order: J gene, D gene, clone size, V gene, CDR3 protein, CDR3 DNA. A D gene is named only where the DNA matches it firmly. A clone size is listed for some rows: how often the clone was seen (once, few, many), or a class if it is expanded.

j_gene: TRBJ1-4; d_gene: -; abundance: -; v_gene: TRBV30; CDR3aa: CAWSFSGSTNEKLFF; CDR3nt: TGTGCCTGGAGTTTCTCCGGGTCGACTAATGAAAAACTGTTTTTT
j_gene: TRBJ2-5; d_gene: -; abundance: -; v_gene: TRBV4-1; CDR3aa: CASSQLRTGGTETQYF; CDR3nt: TGCGCCAGCAGCCAACTCCGGACGGGCGGGACGGAGACCCAGTACTTC
j_gene: TRBJ2-7; d_gene: -; abundance: -; v_gene: TRBV6-1; CDR3aa: CASHDERYEQYF; CDR3nt: TGTGCCAGTCACGATGAGAGATACGAGCAGTACTTC
j_gene: TRBJ1-1; d_gene: TRBD1; abundance: -; v_gene: TRBV29-1; CDR3aa: CSVEGGTGSRRDTEAFF; CDR3nt: TGCAGCGTTGAAGGTGGGACAGGGTCCCGGAGGGATACTGAAGCTTTCTTT
j_gene: TRBJ2-7; d_gene: TRBD1; abundance: -; v_gene: TRBV5-1; CDR3aa: CASSTGQVTDEQYF; CDR3nt: TGCGCCAGCAGTACGGGACAGGTAACCGACGAGCAGTACTTC
j_gene: TRBJ1-1; d_gene: -; abundance: -; v_gene: TRBV6-5; CDR3aa: CASRTGTEAFF; CDR3nt: TGTGCCAGCAGAACGGGGACTGAAGCTTTCTTT
j_gene: TRBJ2-7; d_gene: TRBD1; abundance: -; v_gene: TRBV29-1; CDR3aa: CSVKAGTGVIYEQYF; CDR3nt: TGCAGCGTTAAAGCTGGGACAGGGGTTATCTACGAGCAGTACTTC
j_gene: TRBJ2-3; d_gene: -; abundance: -; v_gene: TRBV6-4; CDR3aa: CASSDGTPVDTQYF; CDR3nt: TGTGCCAGCAGTGACGGGACACCGGTAGATACGCAGTATTTT
j_gene: TRBJ2-7; d_gene: TRBD1; abundance: once; v_gene: TRBV7-8; CDR3aa: CASSGDRVHLDF; CDR3nt: TGTGCCAGCAGCGGGGACAGGGTTCATTTGGACTTC
j_gene: TRBJ2-7; d_gene: -; abundance: -; v_gene: TRBV12-5; CDR3aa: CASGLVPGHVISYEQYF; CDR3nt: TGTGCTAGTGGTTTGGTACCAGGGCATGTGATCTCCTACGAGCAGTACTTC
j_gene: TRBJ2-1; d_gene: TRBD2; abundance: -; v_gene: TRBV5-6; CDR3aa: CASSLGLAGANEQFF; CDR3nt: TGTGCCAGCAGCTTAGGCCTAGCGGGAGCCAATGAGCAGTTCTTC
j_gene: TRBJ2-5; d_gene: TRBD2; abundance: -; v_gene: TRBV25-1; CDR3aa: CASSEFAGGPETQYF; CDR3nt: TGTGCCAGCAGTGAATTCGCGGGGGGGCCCGAGACCCAGTACTTC
j_gene: TRBJ2-7; d_gene: TRBD2; abundance: -; v_gene: TRBV6-1; CDR3aa: CASSEYWREHYEQYF; CDR3nt: TGTGCCAGCAGTGAATATTGGCGGGAGCACTACGAGCAGTACTTC
j_gene: TRBJ2-1; d_gene: -; abundance: -; v_gene: TRBV14; CDR3aa: CASSQERTYNEQFF; CDR3nt: TGTGCCAGCAGCCAAGAGCGGACTTACAATGAGCAGTTCTTC
j_gene: TRBJ1-1; d_gene: -; abundance: -; v_gene: TRBV7-9; CDR3aa: CASSPVGGRNTEAFF; CDR3nt: TGTGCCAGCAGCCCCGTTGGGGGGAGGAACACTGAAGCTTTCTTT
j_gene: TRBJ1-1; d_gene: -; abundance: few; v_gene: TRBV5-1; CDR3aa: CASSLWGQNTEAFF; CDR3nt: TGCGCCAGCAGCCTTTGGGGGCAGAACACTGAAGCTTTCTTT
j_gene: TRBJ1-2; d_gene: -; abundance: few; v_gene: TRBV30; CDR3aa: CAWTKMGIGQEEGYTF; CDR3nt: TGTGCCTGGACGAAGATGGGAATAGGACAAGAGGAAGGCTACACCTTC
j_gene: TRBJ2-3; d_gene: TRBD1; abundance: -; v_gene: TRBV6-5; CDR3aa: CASSRTGGGTQYF; CDR3nt: TGTGCCAGCAGTCGGACAGGGGGTGGTACGCAGTATTTT
j_gene: TRBJ2-5; d_gene: -; abundance: once; v_gene: TRBV5-1; CDR3aa: CASSYGQQETQYF; CDR3nt: TGCGCCAGCAGCTACGGACAGCAAGAGACCCAGTACTTC
j_gene: TRBJ2-6; d_gene: TRBD1; abundance: -; v_gene: TRBV7-8; CDR3aa: CASSLRTGEGNVLTF; CDR3nt: TGTGCCAGCAGCTTAAGGACAGGGGAAGGCAACGTCCTGACTTTC
j_gene: TRBJ2-5; d_gene: -; abundance: -; v_gene: TRBV9; CDR3aa: CASSVGGRAGGGETQYF; CDR3nt: TGTGCCAGCAGCGTAGGGGGGAGGGCTGGGGGCGGAGAGACCCAGTACTTC
j_gene: TRBJ2-5; d_gene: -; abundance: -; v_gene: TRBV7-8; CDR3aa: CASSLGGRETQYF; CDR3nt: TGTGCCAGCAGCTTAGGGGGGCGGGAGACCCAGTACTTC
j_gene: TRBJ2-1; d_gene: TRBD2; abundance: once; v_gene: TRBV19; CDR3aa: CASSLRPGLAGGNEQFF; CDR3nt: TGTGCCAGTAGTTTACGACCGGGACTAGCGGGAGGCAATGAGCAGTTCTTC
j_gene: TRBJ2-5; d_gene: TRBD2; abundance: -; v_gene: TRBV30; CDR3aa: CALTSGRQETQYF; CDR3nt: TGTGCCTTGACTAGCGGGCGCCAAGAGACCCAGTACTTC
j_gene: TRBJ2-7; d_gene: -; abundance: -; v_gene: TRBV27; CDR3aa: CASSFSRGYEQYF; CDR3nt: TGTGCCAGCAGTTTTTCGAGGGGGTACGAGCAGTACTTC
j_gene: TRBJ2-1; d_gene: TRBD2; abundance: few; v_gene: TRBV5-1; CDR3aa: CASSFLSGSPHNEQFF; CDR3nt: TGCGCCAGCAGCTTTTTGAGCGGGAGCCCCCACAATGAGCAGTTCTTC
j_gene: TRBJ1-1; d_gene: -; abundance: -; v_gene: TRBV7-9; CDR3aa: CSSSLAAMRVGQNTEAFF; CDR3nt: TGTTCCAGCAGCTTAGCGGCTATGAGAGTGGGGCAGAACACTGAAGCTTTCTTT
j_gene: TRBJ1-1; d_gene: -; abundance: -; v_gene: TRBV5-1; CDR3aa: CASSLGRVDEAFF; CDR3nt: TGCGCCAGCAGCTTGGGCAGGGTCGACGAAGCTTTCTTT
j_gene: TRBJ2-7; d_gene: -; abundance: once; v_gene: TRBV11-1; CDR3aa: CASSLGLAESYEQYF; CDR3nt: TGTGCCAGCAGCTTAGGGTTAGCGGAATCCTACGAGCAGTACTTC
j_gene: TRBJ1-2; d_gene: -; abundance: -; v_gene: TRBV15; CDR3aa: CATSRDLTGDYGYTF; CDR3nt: TGTGCCACCAGCAGAGATCTTACGGGGGACTATGGCTACACCTTC
j_gene: TRBJ2-2; d_gene: -; abundance: once; v_gene: TRBV6-5; CDR3aa: CASSYSSLGGELFF; CDR3nt: TGTGCCAGCAGTTACAGCTCCCTCGGCGGGGAGCTGTTTTTT
j_gene: TRBJ2-1; d_gene: TRBD2; abundance: -; v_gene: TRBV9; CDR3aa: CASSAGGGNEQFF; CDR3nt: TGTGCCAGCAGCGCCGGGGGGGGCAACGAGCAGTTCTTC
j_gene: TRBJ2-5; d_gene: -; abundance: -; v_gene: TRBV5-1; CDR3aa: CASSLMGAQETQYF; CDR3nt: TGCGCCAGCAGCTTGATGGGGGCGCAAGAGACCCAGTACTTC
j_gene: TRBJ1-3; d_gene: -; abundance: -; v_gene: TRBV2; CDR3aa: CASSERQAWDTIYF; CDR3nt: TGTGCCAGCAGTGAAAGGCAGGCCTGGGACACCATATATTTT
j_gene: TRBJ1-1; d_gene: -; abundance: -; v_gene: TRBV10-3; CDR3aa: CAINPGGGNTEAFF; CDR3nt: TGTGCCATCAACCCCGGGGGTGGGAACACTGAAGCTTTCTTT
j_gene: TRBJ2-1; d_gene: TRBD2; abundance: -; v_gene: TRBV5-4; CDR3aa: CASSPTGTSGRWGSYNEQFF; CDR3nt: TGTGCCAGCAGCCCTACCGGGACTAGCGGGAGATGGGGCTCCTACAATGAGCAGTTCTTC
j_gene: TRBJ2-3; d_gene: -; abundance: few; v_gene: TRBV9; CDR3aa: CASSALQGTGTQYF; CDR3nt: TGTGCCAGCAGCGCACTCCAGGGGACGGGTACGCAGTATTTT
j_gene: TRBJ2-5; d_gene: -; abundance: few; v_gene: TRBV2; CDR3aa: CASRGDLQETQYF; CDR3nt: TGTGCCAGCAGGGGGGACTTACAAGAGACCCAGTACTTC
j_gene: TRBJ2-5; d_gene: -; abundance: -; v_gene: TRBV19; CDR3aa: CASSIPQGPQETQYF; CDR3nt: TGTGCCAGTAGTATTCCCCAGGGGCCCCAAGAGACCCAGTACTTC
j_gene: TRBJ2-5; d_gene: -; abundance: -; v_gene: TRBV5-6; CDR3aa: CASRRLVYERQYF; CDR3nt: TGTGCCAGCAGAAGACTGGTCTACGAGCGGCAGTACTTC
j_gene: TRBJ1-5; d_gene: TRBD1; abundance: -; v_gene: TRBV6-4; CDR3aa: CASSEPGTGVDQPQHF; CDR3nt: TGTGCCAGCAGTGAGCCCGGGACAGGGGTCGATCAGCCCCAGCATTTT
j_gene: TRBJ2-2; d_gene: TRBD2; abundance: few; v_gene: TRBV7-9; CDR3aa: CASSLRGSGSSGELFF; CDR3nt: TGTGCCAGCAGCTTACGGGGTAGCGGGAGTAGCGGGGAGCTGTTTTTT
j_gene: TRBJ2-7; d_gene: -; abundance: -; v_gene: TRBV6-5; CDR3aa: CASSSPYEQYF; CDR3nt: TGTGCCAGCAGCTCCCCGTACGAGCAGTACTTC
j_gene: TRBJ2-4; d_gene: -; abundance: -; v_gene: TRBV30; CDR3aa: CAWSVLSVAKNIQYF; CDR3nt: TGTGCCTGGAGTGTACTATCTGTAGCCAAAAACATTCAGTACTTC
j_gene: TRBJ2-3; d_gene: TRBD2; abundance: -; v_gene: TRBV7-9; CDR3aa: CASSLAGGSLPSTDTQYF; CDR3nt: TGTGCCAGCAGCTTAGCTGGCGGGAGCTTACCTAGCACAGATACGCAGTATTTT
j_gene: TRBJ2-2; d_gene: TRBD1; abundance: -; v_gene: TRBV7-3; CDR3aa: CASSSRQGYTGELFF; CDR3nt: TGTGCCAGCAGCTCACGACAGGGGTATACCGGGGAGCTGTTTTTT
j_gene: TRBJ2-2; d_gene: TRBD1; abundance: -; v_gene: TRBV2; CDR3aa: CASSDQGQTTGELFF; CDR3nt: TGTGCCAGCAGTGACCAGGGACAGACTACCGGGGAGCTGTTTTTT
j_gene: TRBJ2-5; d_gene: -; abundance: -; v_gene: TRBV11-1; CDR3aa: CASSLSTGYQETQYF; CDR3nt: TGTGCCAGCAGTCTTAGTACAGGGTACCAAGAGACCCAGTACTTC
j_gene: TRBJ2-5; d_gene: -; abundance: -; v_gene: TRBV7-9; CDR3aa: CASEGFWGVGETQYF; CDR3nt: TGTGCCAGCGAGGGTTTCTGGGGAGTCGGGGAGACCCAGTACTTC
j_gene: TRBJ2-7; d_gene: -; abundance: -; v_gene: TRBV28; CDR3aa: CASSSRTREVVYEQYF; CDR3nt: TGTGCCAGCAGTTCCCGGACCAGGGAAGTCGTATACGAGCAGTACTTC
j_gene: TRBJ2-7; d_gene: TRBD1; abundance: -; v_gene: TRBV5-4; CDR3aa: CASSVMGQGFSYEQYF; CDR3nt: TGTGCCAGCAGCGTAATGGGACAGGGATTCTCCTACGAGCAGTACTTC
j_gene: TRBJ2-7; d_gene: -; abundance: -; v_gene: TRBV28; CDR3aa: CASSDGTPYEQYF; CDR3nt: TGTGCCAGCAGTGACGGGACACCTTACGAGCAGTACTTC
j_gene: TRBJ1-5; d_gene: -; abundance: -; v_gene: TRBV7-2; CDR3aa: CASSAKGGNQPQHF; CDR3nt: TGTGCCAGCAGCGCCAAGGGAGGCAATCAGCCCCAGCATTTT
j_gene: TRBJ1-1; d_gene: -; abundance: -; v_gene: TRBV10-3; CDR3aa: CAISKGGANTEAFF; CDR3nt: TGTGCCATCAGTAAGGGTGGGGCGAACACTGAAGCTTTCTTT
j_gene: TRBJ2-3; d_gene: -; abundance: -; v_gene: TRBV7-9; CDR3aa: CASSPLLDSLSTDTQYF; CDR3nt: TGTGCCAGCAGCCCACTCCTCGACAGTTTGAGCACAGATACGCAGTATTTT